Listed here are 24 T cell receptor beta chains from one sample, sequenced in a study of shared clonotypes between healthy human individuals. TCRdb keeps only in-frame clones here, not all; method: immunoSEQ multiplex PCR. This sample has 1,400,000 or so clones, with 98% found just once. Sequencing input: naive CD4+ T cells sorted from blood. Subset here: CD45RA+ positively selected. Receptor source: a man between 25 and 39 years old in good health.

This chain links TRBV30 with TRBJ1-1; D gene unclear. Trimming left V 2 bases short and J 6 bases short, with 16 bases between. This CDR3 spans 14 amino acids. Germline V gives CDR1 GTSNPN, CDR2 SVGIG (reference sequence). The CDR3 DNA follows: TGTGCCTGGAGTATAGGCGGGCCTGGGGCTGAAGCTTTCTTT. Translation gives CAWSIGGPGAEAFF.

The chain has TRBV18 and TRBJ2-1; 8 positions match TRBD2. The CDR3 length is 17 residues. CDR1 KGHSH and CDR2 LQKENI come from the germline V gene. V trimming: 10 bases; J trimming: 4 bases; junction bases outside the gene matches: 18. The CDR3 loop is CATALAVPAGYYNEQFF. In nucleotides, the CDR3 is TGTGCCACCGCACTAGCGGTTCCAGCGGGCTATTACAATGAGCAGTTCTTC.

J is TRBJ2-5 and V is TRBV10-3, with D possibly being TRBD1 (6 bases). CDR1 ENHRY and CDR2 SYGVKD come from the germline V gene. V was cut by 2 bases and J by 1 base, with 14 bases left in between. CDR3 length: 16 amino acids. The CDR3 sequence is CAISEHKDSIQETQYF. The CDR3 DNA sequence: TGTGCCATCAGTGAGCATAAGGACAGCATCCAAGAGACCCAGTACTTC.

The V gene is TRBV7-9, the J gene TRBJ2-5, with a possible D match to TRBD2 (5 bases). The CDR3 is 15 amino acids. Trimming took 5 bases from V and 2 from J, leaving 15 bases between them. Germline loops: CDR1 SEHNR, CDR2 FQNEAQ (reference sequence). This CDR3 reads CASSTRGNAQETQYF. In DNA form, the CDR3 reads TGTGCCAGCAGCACCCGGGGAAACGCGCAAGAGACCCAGTACTTC.

The chain links TRBV10-2 to TRBJ2-7, with TRBD1 matching 8 bases. J gave up 3 bases and V 8 bases, and 9 bases lay outside the gene matches. The CDR3 covers 14 residues. The germline gives CDR1 WSHSY, CDR2 SAAADI. The CDR3 protein is CASSLDRERYEQYF. The CDR3 coding sequence is TGCGCCAGCTCCCTGGACAGGGAGCGCTACGAGCAGTACTTC.

The chain has TRBV30 and TRBJ1-2, with a possible D match to TRBD1 (5 bases). Trimming shortened V by 5 bases and J by 8 bases, and 15 bases separated the two germline ends. The CDR3 is made up of 12 amino acids. Germline loops: CDR1 GTSNPN, CDR2 SVGIG (reference sequence). The CDR3, as DNA: TGTGCCTGGGGGGCCGCCTGGGAAGGCTACACCTTC. As protein: CAWGAAWEGYTF.

The rearrangement links TRBV7-6 to TRBJ1-3; D is uncertain. In germline, CDR1 is SGHVS, CDR2 FNYEAQ. Trimming removed 0 bases at V and 1 base at J, with 7 bases between. The CDR3 contains 15 residues. The DNA for the CDR3 is TGTGCCAGCAGCTTAGCGCGCGGGTCTGGAAACACCATATATTTT. It encodes CASSLARGSGNTIYF.

The V gene is TRBV5-4, the J gene TRBJ2-7, with TRBD2 matching 8 bases. Trimming cost V 2 bases and J 2 bases; bases outside gene matches: 3. The V gene's germline CDR1 is SGHNT and CDR2 YYREEE (reference sequence). CDR3 length: 14 residues. DNA of the CDR3: TGTGCCAGCAGCTTTACGGGAGGGACCTACGAGCAGTACTTC. This translates into CASSFTGGTYEQYF.

The chain carries TRBV7-8 and TRBJ1-5; D is ambiguous. The CDR3 runs to 18 residues. Germline CDR1 SGHVS, CDR2 FQNEAQ. V lost 6 bases, J lost 0 bases, and 21 bases lay in between. CDR3 region: CASRPDKVAVLSNQPQHF. The CDR3 nucleotides are TGTGCCAGCAGACCCGACAAGGTTGCTGTCCTTAGCAATCAGCCCCAGCATTTT.

The chain has TRBV7-9 and TRBJ2-7, with D perhaps assigned TRBD1 or TRBD2 (5 bases each). Germline-derived CDR1 and CDR2 are SEHNR and FQNEAQ (reference sequence). The CDR3 sequence is 16 residues long. V gave up 6 bases and J gave up 4 bases, with 22 bases separating them. CDR3 residues: CASSSFQTGTVYEQYF. CDR3 nucleotides: TGTGCCAGCAGTAGCTTTCAAACCGGGACGGTTTACGAGCAGTACTTC.

V is TRBV9 and J is TRBJ2-5, with D possibly matching TRBD2 (7 bases). CDR1 is SGDLS, CDR2 YYNGEE, per germline. Trimming left V 3 bases short and J 5 bases short, with 17 bases between. The CDR3 is made up of 15 amino acids. DNA of the CDR3: TGTGCCAGCAGCGCAGGTGGGGGGGCTTATGAGACCCAGTACTTC. This encodes CASSAGGGAYETQYF. The variable domain in full, completed from reference TRBV9 and TRBJ2-5, reads DSGVTQTPKHLITATGQRVTLRCSPRSGDLSVYWYQQSLDQGLQFLIQYYNGEERAKGNILERFSAQQFPDLHSELNLSSLELGDSALYFCASSAGGGAYETQYFGPGTRLLVL.

J is TRBJ2-1 and V is TRBV5-1; D remains unclear. This CDR3 comprises 15 residues. V lost 2 bases, J lost 1 base, and 10 bases lay in between. From germline, CDR1 is SGHRS and CDR2 YFSETQ. The CDR3 is CASSFSLVSYNEQFF. In DNA, the CDR3 is TGCGCCAGCAGCTTCTCCCTAGTTTCCTACAATGAGCAGTTCTTC.

J is TRBJ2-5 and V is TRBV5-4; D perhaps matches TRBD2 (5 bases). CDR3 length equals 15 residues. The V gene lost 6 bases and the J gene lost 3 bases, with 18 bases spanning the gap. Germline values: CDR1 SGHNT, CDR2 YYREEE (reference sequence). The CDR3: CASKSGQRTKETQYF. CDR3 sequence (DNA): TGTGCCAGCAAATCCGGCCAGCGGACGAAAGAGACCCAGTACTTC.

The chain has TRBV11-2 and TRBJ2-3; 7 bases align to TRBD1. This CDR3 has 15 residues. Losses at the gene ends were 4 bases for V and 3 bases for J; bases not matched to a gene: 7. CDR1 is SGHAT, CDR2 FQNNGV, per germline. DNA of the CDR3: TGTGCCAGCAGCTCCTTTCAGGACAGGACAGATACGCAGTATTTT. Encoded protein: CASSSFQDRTDTQYF. The whole variable domain, filled in from reference TRBV11-2 and TRBJ2-3, reads EAGVAQSPRYKIIEKRQSVAFWCNPISGHATLYWYQQILGQGPKLLIQFQNNGVVDDSQLPKDRFSAERLKGVDSTLKIQPAKLEDSAVYLCASSSFQDRTDTQYFGPGTRLTVL.

The chain links TRBV9 to TRBJ2-7, with TRBD2 matching over 11 bases. CDR1 and CDR2 from the germline V gene are SGDLS and YYNGEE. Trimming took 0 bases from V and 3 from J; bases not matched to a gene: 5. This CDR3 region has 16 residues. The CDR3 reads CASSVDPSGRLYEQYF. The CDR3 DNA follows: TGTGCCAGCAGCGTAGATCCTAGCGGGAGGCTCTACGAGCAGTACTTC.

This sequence joins TRBV11-2 and TRBJ2-1; 8 nucleotides align to TRBD2. J lost 4 bases, V lost 2 bases, and 4 bases had no gene match. Per germline, CDR1 SGHAT and CDR2 FQNNGV. CDR3 length equals 15 residues. The CDR3 coding sequence is TGTGCCAGCAGCTTATCGCGGGAGGAGTACAATGAGCAGTTCTTC. Its protein product is CASSLSREEYNEQFF. Using reference TRBV11-2 and TRBJ2-1 for the parts outside the CDR3, the full variable domain is EAGVAQSPRYKIIEKRQSVAFWCNPISGHATLYWYQQILGQGPKLLIQFQNNGVVDDSQLPKDRFSAERLKGVDSTLKIQPAKLEDSAVYLCASSLSREEYNEQFFGPGTRLTVL.

This chain links TRBV30 with TRBJ1-1; the D gene is possibly TRBD1 (5 bases). CDR1 is GTSNPN, CDR2 SVGIG, per germline (reference sequence). The CDR3 covers 13 residues. The CDR3 protein is CAARDDMNTEAFF. CDR3 bases: TGTGCAGCGAGGGACGACATGAACACTGAAGCTTTCTTT. Together with reference TRBV30 and TRBJ1-1, the CDR3 gives the full variable domain: SQTIHQWPATLVQPVGSPLSLECTVEGTSNPNLYWYRQAAGRGLQLLFYSVGIGQISSEVPQNLSASRPQDRQFILSSKKLLLSDSGFYLCAARDDMNTEAFFGQGTRLTVV.

The chain couples TRBV18 to TRBJ1-2; the D gene is possibly TRBD1 (6 bases). CDR3 length: 14 amino acids. In germline, CDR1 is KGHSH, CDR2 LQKENI. V lost 3 bases and J 5 bases, leaving 13 bases between the germline ends. Written as DNA, the CDR3 is TGTGCCAGCTCACCTGGTCCAGGGGAGTATGGCTACACCTTC. Amino acid sequence: CASSPGPGEYGYTF.

The J gene is TRBJ2-2, the V gene TRBV5-1; D call uncertain. CDR3 size: 11 residues. V dropped 6 bases and J dropped 7 bases, with 7 bases sitting between them. Germline CDR1 reads SGHRS; CDR2 reads YFSETQ. The CDR3 DNA is TGCGCCAGCACAGACGGCGGGGAGCTGTTTTTT. It specifies CASTDGGELFF.

This chain joins TRBV7-9 and TRBJ2-7; D is unclear. The CDR3 length is 10 residues. V was clipped by 11 bases and J by 7 bases, with 12 bases between them. CDR1 and CDR2 from the germline V gene are SEHNR and FQNEAQ (reference sequence). The CDR3 here is CAPGPGEQYF. CDR3 coding DNA: TGTGCCCCGGGCCCGGGTGAGCAGTACTTC.

V is TRBV28 and J is TRBJ2-5; TRBD2 agrees at 15 bases. Germline CDR1 reads MDHEN; CDR2 reads SYDVKM. Trimming cost V 6 bases and J 2 bases; bases outside gene matches: 7. This CDR3 spans 17 amino acids. CDR3 residues: CASSGLAGGWGQETQYF. The DNA of the CDR3 is TGTGCCAGCAGCGGACTAGCGGGAGGGTGGGGTCAAGAGACCCAGTACTTC.

The V and J genes are TRBV12-2 and TRBJ2-1; no check of the table's D call, TRBD1, against the DNA was made. TRBV12-2 is termed a pseudogene. This CDR3 has 15 amino acids. CDR3: CASRLKQGYRGEQFF. The DNA of the CDR3 is TGTGCAAGTCGCTTGAAACAGGGGTATCGTGGTGAGCAGTTCTTC.

The chain carries TRBV6-1 and TRBJ2-5; TRBD2 matches 11 bases. Germline V gene sequence: CDR1 MNHNS, CDR2 SASEGT. V was clipped by 7 bases and J by 5 bases; unmatched bases: 9. The CDR3 totals 15 residues. The CDR3 loop is CASIPGLAARETQYF. DNA for the CDR3: TGTGCCAGCATACCGGGACTAGCGGCTCGGGAGACCCAGTACTTC.

The chain has TRBV19 and TRBJ2-7; weak D call: TRBD1 (6 bases). V dropped 1 base and J dropped 2 bases, with 12 bases sitting between them. The germline V gene encodes CDR1 LNHDA and CDR2 SQIVND (reference sequence). The CDR3 is 15 residues long. The CDR3 loop is CASSIGGQLTYEQYF. DNA of the CDR3: TGTGCCAGTAGTATAGGGGGACAACTAACCTACGAGCAGTACTTC.